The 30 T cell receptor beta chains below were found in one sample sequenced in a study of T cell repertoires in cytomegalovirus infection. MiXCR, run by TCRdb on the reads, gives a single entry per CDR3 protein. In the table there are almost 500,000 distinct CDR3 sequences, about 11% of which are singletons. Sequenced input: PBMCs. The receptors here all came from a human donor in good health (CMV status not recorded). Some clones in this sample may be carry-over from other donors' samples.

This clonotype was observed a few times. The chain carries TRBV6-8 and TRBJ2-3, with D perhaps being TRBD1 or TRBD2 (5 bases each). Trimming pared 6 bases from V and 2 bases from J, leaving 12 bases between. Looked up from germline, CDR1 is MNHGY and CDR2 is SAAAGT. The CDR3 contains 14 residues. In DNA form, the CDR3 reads TGTGCCAGCAGCTTGGGACCTTACACAGATACGCAGTATTTT. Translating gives CASSLGPYTDTQYF.

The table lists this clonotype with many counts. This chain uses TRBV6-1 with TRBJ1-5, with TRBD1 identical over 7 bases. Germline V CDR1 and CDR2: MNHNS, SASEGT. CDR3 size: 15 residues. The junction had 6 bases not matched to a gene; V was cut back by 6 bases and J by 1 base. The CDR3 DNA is TGTGCCAGCAGAGCACACAGGGGCAGCAATCAGCCCCAGCATTTT. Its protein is CASRAHRGSNQPQHF.

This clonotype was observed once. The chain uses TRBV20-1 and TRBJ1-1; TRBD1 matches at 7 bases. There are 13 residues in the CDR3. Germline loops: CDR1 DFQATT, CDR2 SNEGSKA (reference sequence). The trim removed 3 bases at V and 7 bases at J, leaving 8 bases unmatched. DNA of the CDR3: TGCAGTGCTAGCCTCGACAGGGACAGTGAAGCTTTCTTT. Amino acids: CSASLDRDSEAFF.

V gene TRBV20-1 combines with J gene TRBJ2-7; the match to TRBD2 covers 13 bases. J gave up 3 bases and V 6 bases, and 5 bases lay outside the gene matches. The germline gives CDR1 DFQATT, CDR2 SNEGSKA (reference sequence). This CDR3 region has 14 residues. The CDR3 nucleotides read TGCAGTGCAAGACTAGCGGGAGGCCTCTACGAGCAGTACTTC. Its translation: CSARLAGGLYEQYF.

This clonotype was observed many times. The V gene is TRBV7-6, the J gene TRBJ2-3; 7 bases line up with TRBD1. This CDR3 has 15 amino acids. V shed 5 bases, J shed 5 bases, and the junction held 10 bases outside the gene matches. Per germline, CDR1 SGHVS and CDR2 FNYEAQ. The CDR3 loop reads CASSLMAAGGDTQYF. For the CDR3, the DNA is TGTGCCAGCAGCCTGATGGCGGCAGGGGGAGATACGCAGTATTTT.

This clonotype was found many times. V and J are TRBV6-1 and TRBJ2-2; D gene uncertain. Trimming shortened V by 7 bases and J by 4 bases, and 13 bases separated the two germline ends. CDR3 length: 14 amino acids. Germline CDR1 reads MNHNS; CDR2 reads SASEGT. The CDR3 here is CASTPRAVTGELFF. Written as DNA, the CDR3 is TGTGCCAGCACCCCAAGGGCCGTCACCGGGGAGCTGTTTTTT.

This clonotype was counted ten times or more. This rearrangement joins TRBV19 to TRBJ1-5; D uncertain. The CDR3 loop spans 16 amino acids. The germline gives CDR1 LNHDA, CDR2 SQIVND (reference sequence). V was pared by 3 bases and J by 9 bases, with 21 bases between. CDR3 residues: CASSIPVWDIRGPQHF. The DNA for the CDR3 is TGTGCCAGTAGTATTCCCGTTTGGGATATCCGGGGGCCCCAGCATTTT.

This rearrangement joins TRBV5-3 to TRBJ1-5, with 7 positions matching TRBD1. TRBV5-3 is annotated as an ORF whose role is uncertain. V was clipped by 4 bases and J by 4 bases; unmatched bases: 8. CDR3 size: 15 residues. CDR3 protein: CARSHDREGNQPQHF. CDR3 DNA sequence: TGTGCCAGAAGCCATGACAGGGAAGGGAATCAGCCCCAGCATTTT.

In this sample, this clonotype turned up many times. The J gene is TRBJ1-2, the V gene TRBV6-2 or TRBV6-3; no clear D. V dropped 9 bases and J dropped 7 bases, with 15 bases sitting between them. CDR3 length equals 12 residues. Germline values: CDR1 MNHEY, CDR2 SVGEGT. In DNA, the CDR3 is TGTGCCAGTTACAGACGGAATCTTGGCTACACCTTC. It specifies CASYRRNLGYTF.

Here the CDR3 reads CASRESDYEQYF. The CDR3 DNA follows: TGTGCCAGCAGAGAAAGCGACTACGAGCAGTACTTC. The chain combines TRBV7-9 with TRBJ2-7; D not certain. There are 12 residues in the CDR3. Germline lookup yields CDR1 SEHNR and CDR2 FQNEAQ (reference sequence). V lost 6 bases and J 3 bases, leaving 9 bases between the germline ends.

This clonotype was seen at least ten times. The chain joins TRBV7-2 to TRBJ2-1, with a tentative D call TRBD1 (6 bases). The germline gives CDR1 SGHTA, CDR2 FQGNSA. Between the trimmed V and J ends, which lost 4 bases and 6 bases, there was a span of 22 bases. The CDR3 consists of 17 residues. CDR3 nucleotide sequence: TGTGCCAGCAGCTCACAAACAGGGTCCGCTCTTTTCAATGAGCAGTTCTTC. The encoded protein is CASSSQTGSALFNEQFF.

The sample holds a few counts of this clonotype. The CDR3 sequence: CASADRTDTQYF. As DNA, the CDR3 is TGTGCCAGCGCAGATCGGACAGATACGCAGTATTTT. V gene TRBV12-3 or TRBV12-4 combines with J gene TRBJ2-3; the D is unclear. V shed 8 bases and J shed 3 bases, with 9 bases lying between them. The CDR3 sequence is 12 residues long.

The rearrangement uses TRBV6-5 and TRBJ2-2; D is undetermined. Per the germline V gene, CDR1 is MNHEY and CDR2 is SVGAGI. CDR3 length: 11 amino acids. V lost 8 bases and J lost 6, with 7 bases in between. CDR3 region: CASFYSGELFF. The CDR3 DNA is TGTGCCAGCTTTTATTCCGGGGAGCTGTTTTTT.

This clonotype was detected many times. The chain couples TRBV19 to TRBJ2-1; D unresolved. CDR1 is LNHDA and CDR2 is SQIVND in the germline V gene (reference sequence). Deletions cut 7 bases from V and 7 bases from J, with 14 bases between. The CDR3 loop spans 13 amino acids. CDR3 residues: CASKERKKNEQFF. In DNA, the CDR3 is TGTGCCAGTAAAGAGCGAAAGAAGAATGAGCAGTTCTTC. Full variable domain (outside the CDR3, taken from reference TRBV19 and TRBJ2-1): DGGITQSPKYLFRKEGQNVTLSCEQNLNHDAMYWYRQDPGQGLRLIYYSQIVNDFQKGDIAEGYSVSREKKESFPLTVTSAQKNPTAFYLCASKERKKNEQFFGPGTRLTVL.

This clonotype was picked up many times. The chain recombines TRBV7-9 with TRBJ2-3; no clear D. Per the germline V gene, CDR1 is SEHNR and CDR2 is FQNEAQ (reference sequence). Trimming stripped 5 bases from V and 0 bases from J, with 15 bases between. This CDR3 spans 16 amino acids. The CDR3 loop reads CASSTVGGPSTDTQYF. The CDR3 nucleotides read TGTGCCAGCAGCACCGTTGGCGGCCCTAGCACAGATACGCAGTATTTT. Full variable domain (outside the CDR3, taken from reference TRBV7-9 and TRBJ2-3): DTGVSQNPRHKITKRGQNVTFRCDPISEHNRLYWYRQTLGQGPEFLTYFQNEAQLEKSRLLSDRFSAERPKGSFSTLEIQRTEQGDSAMYLCASSTVGGPSTDTQYFGPGTRLTVL.

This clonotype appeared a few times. The CDR3 reads CASSLKGRDRGLRNEQFF. The CDR3 DNA is TGTGCCAGCAGCTTAAAGGGCCGAGACAGGGGGCTTCGCAATGAGCAGTTCTTC. The chain is built from TRBV7-9 and TRBJ2-1, with 10 bases fitting TRBD1. Germline V lookup: CDR1 SEHNR, CDR2 FQNEAQ (reference sequence). This CDR3 contains 18 residues. Trimming removed 2 bases from V and 6 bases from J; junction bases left unmatched: 13.

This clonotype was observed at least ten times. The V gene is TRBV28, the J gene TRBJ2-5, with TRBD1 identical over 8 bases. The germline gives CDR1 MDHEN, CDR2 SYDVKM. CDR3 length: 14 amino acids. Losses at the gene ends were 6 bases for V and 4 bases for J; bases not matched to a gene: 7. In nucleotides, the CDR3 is TGTGCCAGCAGCTCCCGACAGGGGTTAGAGACCCAGTACTTC. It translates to CASSSRQGLETQYF.

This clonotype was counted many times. CDR3 sequence (DNA): TGTGCCAGCAGCTTAGCGGCCCTTCCGAGGAACGAGCAGTACTTC. Translating gives CASSLAALPRNEQYF. This chain joins TRBV6-5 and TRBJ2-7, with TRBD2 as a possible D gene (6 bases). This CDR3 is built from 15 residues. Germline CDR1 reads MNHEY; CDR2 reads SVGAGI. V lost 6 bases and J lost 5, with 20 bases in between.

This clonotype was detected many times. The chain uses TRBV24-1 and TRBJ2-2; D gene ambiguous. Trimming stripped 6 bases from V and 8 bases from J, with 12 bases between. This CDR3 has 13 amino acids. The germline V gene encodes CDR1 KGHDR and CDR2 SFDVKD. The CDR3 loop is CATSNPFTGELFF. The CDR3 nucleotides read TGTGCCACCAGTAACCCCTTCACAGGGGAGCTGTTTTTT.

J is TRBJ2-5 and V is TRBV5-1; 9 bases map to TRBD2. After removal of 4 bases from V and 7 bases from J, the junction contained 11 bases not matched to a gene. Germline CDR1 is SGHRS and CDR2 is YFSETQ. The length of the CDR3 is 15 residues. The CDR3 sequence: CASSSSSGEKGTQYF. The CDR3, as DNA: TGCGCCAGCAGCAGCTCTAGCGGGGAGAAGGGGACCCAGTACTTC.

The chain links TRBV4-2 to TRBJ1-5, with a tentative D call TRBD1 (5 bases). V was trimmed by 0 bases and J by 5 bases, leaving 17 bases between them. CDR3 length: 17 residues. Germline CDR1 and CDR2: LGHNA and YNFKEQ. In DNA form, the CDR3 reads TGTGCCAGCAGCCAAGATTCCCGGACATCCTCGGATCAGCCCCAGCATTTT. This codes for CASSQDSRTSSDQPQHF.

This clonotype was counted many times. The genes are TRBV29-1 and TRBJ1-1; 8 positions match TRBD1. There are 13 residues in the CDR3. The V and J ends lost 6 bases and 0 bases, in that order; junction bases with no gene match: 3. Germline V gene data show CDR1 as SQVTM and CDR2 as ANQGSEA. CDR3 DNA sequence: TGCAGCGTGGACAGGGCTGTGAACACTGAAGCTTTCTTT. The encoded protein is CSVDRAVNTEAFF. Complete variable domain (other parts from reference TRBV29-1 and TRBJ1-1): SAVISQKPSRDICQRGTSLTIQCQVDSQVTMMFWYRQQPGQSLTLIATANQGSEATYESGFVIDKFPISRPNLTFSTLTVSNMSPEDSSIYLCSVDRAVNTEAFFGQGTRLTVV.

DNA for the CDR3: TGCGCCAGCAGTGATGCGACAGGCGGCCACACCTTC. Translation: CASSDATGGHTF. The genes are TRBV10-2 and TRBJ1-2, with D tentatively TRBD1 (6 bases). V shed 3 bases and J shed 12 bases, with 14 bases lying between them. The CDR3 runs 12 residues. In germline, CDR1 is WSHSY, CDR2 SAAADI.

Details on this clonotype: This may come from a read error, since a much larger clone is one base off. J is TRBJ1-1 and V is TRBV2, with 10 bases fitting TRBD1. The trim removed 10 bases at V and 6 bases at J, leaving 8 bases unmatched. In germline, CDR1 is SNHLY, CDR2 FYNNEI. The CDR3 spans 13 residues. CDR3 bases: TGTGCCATCAACGGACAGGGGGGCGCTGAAGCTTTCTTT. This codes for CAINGQGGAEAFF.

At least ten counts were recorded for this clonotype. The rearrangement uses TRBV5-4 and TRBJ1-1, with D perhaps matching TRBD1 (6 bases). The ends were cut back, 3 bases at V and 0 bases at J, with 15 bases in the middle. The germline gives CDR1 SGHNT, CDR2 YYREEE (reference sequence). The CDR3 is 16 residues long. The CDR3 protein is CASSWDIVRMNTEAFF. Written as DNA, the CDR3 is TGTGCCAGCAGCTGGGACATCGTAAGAATGAACACTGAAGCTTTCTTT.

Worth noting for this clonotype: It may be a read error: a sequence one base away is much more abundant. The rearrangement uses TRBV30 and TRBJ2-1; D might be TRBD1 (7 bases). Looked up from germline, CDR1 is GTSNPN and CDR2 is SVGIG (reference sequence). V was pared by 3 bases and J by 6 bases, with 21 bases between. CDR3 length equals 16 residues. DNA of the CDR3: TGTGCCTGGAGGTGGGGAACTGGCGGGACAGTCAATGAGCAGTTCTTC. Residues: CAWRWGTGGTVNEQFF.

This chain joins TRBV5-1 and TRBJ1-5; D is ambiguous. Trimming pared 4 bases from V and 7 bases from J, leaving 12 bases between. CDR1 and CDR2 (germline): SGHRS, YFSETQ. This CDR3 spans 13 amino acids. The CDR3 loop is CASSPSGPQPQHF. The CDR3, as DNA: TGCGCCAGCAGCCCCTCAGGACCGCAGCCCCAGCATTTT.

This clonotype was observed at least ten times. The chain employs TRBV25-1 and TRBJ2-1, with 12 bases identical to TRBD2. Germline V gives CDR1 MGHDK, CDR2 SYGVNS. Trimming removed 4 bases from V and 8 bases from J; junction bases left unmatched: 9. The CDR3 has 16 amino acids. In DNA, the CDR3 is TGTGCCAGCAGTGCCTCCGGGAGACTAGCGGGGGATGAGCAGTTCTTC. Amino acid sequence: CASSASGRLAGDEQFF.

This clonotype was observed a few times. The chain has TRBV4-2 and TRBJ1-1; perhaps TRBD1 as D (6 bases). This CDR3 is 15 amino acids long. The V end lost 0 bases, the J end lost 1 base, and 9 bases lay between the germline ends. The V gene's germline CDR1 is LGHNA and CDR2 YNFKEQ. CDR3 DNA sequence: TGTGCCAGCAGCCAAGAGCGGACAGAGAACACTGAAGCTTTCTTT. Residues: CASSQERTENTEAFF.

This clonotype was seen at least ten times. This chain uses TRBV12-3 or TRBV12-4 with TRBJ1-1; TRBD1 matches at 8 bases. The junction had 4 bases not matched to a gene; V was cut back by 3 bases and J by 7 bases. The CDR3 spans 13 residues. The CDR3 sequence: CASSLDRDSEAFF. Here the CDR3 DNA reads TGTGCCAGCAGTTTGGACAGGGACAGTGAAGCTTTCTTT.